Each of the 5 T cell receptor beta chains below was sequenced from the same sample in a study of T cell repertoires in cytomegalovirus infection (dated by TCRdb to the late 2010s). The sequencing machine was an Illumina HiSeq 1500. TCRdb's own reprocessing of the public reads used fastp at Q25 and MiXCR and kept productive beta chains. Duplicate CDR3 protein sequences are folded into a single record with the most common DNA and genes. The sample includes around 110,000 distinct CDR3 sequences, with 10% observed a single time. Clones ranked in the top ten supply 25% to 40% of the sample. These receptors' antigens are unknown. The sample was PBMCs, sequenced either directly or after in vitro stimulation (not recorded which). The receptors here all came from a human donor in good health (CMV status not recorded). Some clones in this sample may be carry-over from other donors' samples.

A word on this clonotype: This may come from a read error, since a much larger clone is one base off. The chain links TRBV7-9 to TRBJ2-3, with TRBD2 matching over 9 bases. CDR1 and CDR2 (germline): SEHNR, FQNEAQ (reference sequence). The CDR3 runs 12 residues. In nucleotides, the CDR3 is TGTCCCAGCAGCTTAGGCGGGAGGGATACTGTTTTT. This encodes CPSSLGGRDTVF. Drawing the rest from reference TRBV7-9 and TRBJ2-3, the complete variable domain is DTGVSQNPRHKITKRGQNVTFRCDPISEHNRLYWYRQTLGQGPEFLTYFQNEAQLEKSRLLSDRFSAERPKGSFSTLEIQRTEQGDSAMYLCPSSLGGRDTVFGPGTRLTVL.

The chain carries TRBV12-3 or TRBV12-4 and TRBJ1-1; 10 bases match TRBD1. Germline trimming cut 6 bases from V and 11 bases from J; bases unmatched to any gene: 9. The CDR3 has 13 amino acids. The CDR3 nucleotides are TGTGCCAGCAGGGAGACAGGGGGCGCAGGGGCTTTCTTT. Translated, it gives CASRETGGAGAFF.

This chain links TRBV9 with TRBJ2-7, with TRBD2 matching over 8 bases. The ends lost 3 bases at V and 3 bases at J; junction bases unmatched: 8. The CDR3 sequence is 15 residues long. CDR1 and CDR2 from the germline V gene are SGDLS and YYNGEE. CDR3 loop: CASSESGSLIYEQYF. In DNA, the CDR3 is TGTGCCAGCAGCGAAAGCGGGAGTTTGATCTACGAGCAGTACTTC.

This rearrangement joins TRBV7-9 to TRBJ1-3, with TRBD1 matching 7 bases. Germline CDR1 reads SEHNR; CDR2 reads FQNEAQ (reference sequence). V lost 5 bases, J lost 2 bases, and 6 bases stayed unmatched. The CDR3 runs to 15 residues. The CDR3 DNA follows: TGTGCCAGCAGCGTAGGGACAGAGGCTGGAAACACCATATATTTT. Translating gives CASSVGTEAGNTIYF.

This clonotype was seen only a few times. This chain connects TRBV20-1 to TRBJ2-7; D is ambiguous. Germline CDR1 and CDR2: DFQATT and SNEGSKA (reference sequence). V dropped 6 bases and J dropped 1 base, with 7 bases sitting between them. The CDR3 spans 11 residues. CDR3 protein: CSAPRSYEQYF. CDR3 nucleotide sequence: TGCAGTGCCCCAAGGTCCTACGAGCAGTACTTC.